The 18 T cell receptor beta chains below all came from one sample that was sequenced in a study of blood T cell repertoires in COVID-19. Some clones are missing from TCRdb's copy, which holds only in-frame ones; the method was immunoSEQ multiplex PCR. The data show hundreds of thousands of clones, with roughly 85% seen just once and approximately 2.5% held by the top ten. The sequencing input was peripheral blood. Source of these receptors: a woman aged 70-85 years with active or convalescent COVID-19.

This sequence joins TRBV11-2 and TRBJ2-1; the match to TRBD2 covers 16 bases. The CDR3 extends over 16 amino acids. Per germline, CDR1 SGHAT and CDR2 FQNNGV. With V trimmed by 5 bases and J by 15 bases, 13 bases remained unmatched. The CDR3 DNA is TGTGCCAGCAGCATATCCACGGGACTAGCGGGGGGGAAGAGGTTCTTC. Protein sequence: CASSISTGLAGGKRFF.

This chain links TRBV3-1 (or the pseudogene TRBV3-2) with TRBJ2-2; TRBD2 matches 9 bases. After removal of 1 base from V and 7 bases from J, the junction contained 7 bases not matched to a gene. The germline gives CDR1 LGHDT, CDR2 YNNKEL (reference sequence). The CDR3 contains 16 residues. CDR3 region: CASSQAPGLAVGELFF. CDR3 DNA: TGTGCCAGCAGCCAAGCCCCGGGACTAGCTGTCGGGGAGCTGTTTTTT.

The gene calls are TRBV19 and TRBJ2-3; D is unresolved. This CDR3 region has 16 residues. Trimming took off 5 bases at V and 1 base at J, with 16 bases between the two ends. Germline CDR1 LNHDA, CDR2 SQIVND (reference sequence). The CDR3 loop is CASSPIDRVRTDTQYF. CDR3 nucleotide sequence: TGTGCCAGTAGTCCCATCGACCGGGTTCGCACAGATACGCAGTATTTT.

The gene calls are TRBV18 and TRBJ2-7; 9 bases fit TRBD1. Germline V gene lookup returns CDR1 KGHSH and CDR2 LQKENI. This CDR3 contains 15 residues. Trimming at V came to 3 bases and at J to 0 bases, leaving 3 bases not matched to a gene. The CDR3 region has the DNA TGTGCCAGCTCACCCGGGACAGGGTACTCCTACGAGCAGTACTTC. Translating gives CASSPGTGYSYEQYF.

This clone was observed once. The V and J genes are TRBV6-5 and TRBJ2-2; 8 nucleotides align to TRBD1. Germline lookup yields CDR1 MNHEY and CDR2 SVGAGI. V trimming: 5 bases; J trimming: 7 bases; junction bases outside the gene matches: 3. The CDR3 runs to 13 residues. Here the CDR3 reads CASSRQGIGELFF. In nucleotides, the CDR3 is TGTGCCAGCAGTAGACAGGGGATCGGGGAGCTGTTTTTT.

The chain carries TRBV12-5 and TRBJ2-2, with 8 bases lining up with TRBD2. Trimming removed 1 base from V and 6 bases from J; junction bases left unmatched: 1. Germline V gives CDR1 LGHNT, CDR2 FRNRAP. This CDR3 contains 14 residues. The CDR3 bases are TGTGCTAGTGGTTTGGGAGCGGGGGCCGGGGAGCTGTTTTTT. This encodes CASGLGAGAGELFF.

The chain employs TRBV4-1 and TRBJ1-3, with D hard to call. The CDR3 runs 14 residues. V lost 0 bases and J 4 bases, leaving 7 bases between the germline ends. CDR1 and CDR2 from the germline V gene are MGHRA and YSYEKL. CDR3 DNA sequence: TGCGCCAGCAGCCAAGATTGGCCAGGAAACACCATATATTTT. It codes for CASSQDWPGNTIYF.

This clone was counted once. V gene TRBV5-1 combines with J gene TRBJ2-5, with D perhaps TRBD1 (5 bases). The length of the CDR3 is 15 residues. V shed 4 bases and J shed 2 bases, with 15 bases lying between them. The V gene's germline CDR1 is SGHRS and CDR2 YFSETQ. DNA for the CDR3: TGCGCCAGCAGCCCCCAGGGTGAGGCGCAAGAGACCCAGTACTTC. Its translation: CASSPQGEAQETQYF.

The chain employs TRBV7-8 and TRBJ2-7; 10 nucleotides agree with TRBD2. This CDR3 region has 14 residues. Germline V lookup: CDR1 SGHVS, CDR2 FQNEAQ. The J segment lost 4 bases and the V segment lost 4 bases, leaving 4 bases of the junction unmatched. In nucleotides, the CDR3 is TGTGCCAGCAGCTCCTTAGCGGGAGGTTACGAGCAGTACTTC. This sequence encodes CASSSLAGGYEQYF.

The rearrangement uses TRBV5-1 and TRBJ2-1; D is possibly TRBD2 (5 bases). The CDR3 consists of 15 residues. CDR1 SGHRS and CDR2 YFSETQ come from the germline V gene. V lost 4 bases and J 1 base, leaving 12 bases between the germline ends. Here the CDR3 reads CASSLAPQSYNEQFF. As DNA, the CDR3 is TGCGCCAGCAGCCTAGCACCGCAATCCTACAATGAGCAGTTCTTC.

The chain uses TRBV29-1 and TRBJ2-3; TRBD2 might be the D (6 bases). The germline gives CDR1 SQVTM, CDR2 ANQGSEA. The CDR3 runs to 14 residues. V was pared by 7 bases and J by 0 bases, with 14 bases between. CDR3 loop: CSALRSGSTDTQYF. The DNA of the CDR3 is TGCAGCGCGCTGCGGAGCGGGAGCACAGATACGCAGTATTTT.

This chain links TRBV7-9 with TRBJ1-2; 10 bases fit TRBD1. The V gene end was trimmed by 8 bases and the J gene end by 8 bases; junction bases not matched to a gene: 5. The CDR3 has 12 residues. Germline CDR1 is SEHNR and CDR2 is FQNEAQ (reference sequence). CDR3 bases: TGTGCCAGCTGGGGACAGGGGCAAGGCTACACCTTC. Amino acid sequence: CASWGQGQGYTF. Filled out from reference TRBV7-9 and TRBJ1-2, the complete variable domain reads DTGVSQNPRHKITKRGQNVTFRCDPISEHNRLYWYRQTLGQGPEFLTYFQNEAQLEKSRLLSDRFSAERPKGSFSTLEIQRTEQGDSAMYLCASWGQGQGYTFGSGTRLTVV.

This clone was counted a single time. The chain joins TRBV15 to TRBJ1-4, with 7 bases matching TRBD1. CDR1 LNHNV and CDR2 YYDKDF come from the germline V gene (reference sequence). V gave up 2 bases and J gave up 0 bases; unmatched junction bases: 6. The CDR3 totals 17 residues. The DNA of the CDR3 is TGTGCCACCAGCAGACGGGCAGGGGGAACAACTAATGAAAAACTGTTTTTT. It yields the protein CATSRRAGGTTNEKLFF.

The chain combines TRBV2 with TRBJ2-2; D is undetermined. Trimming pared 3 bases from V and 8 bases from J, leaving 7 bases between. The CDR3 contains 12 residues. Germline values: CDR1 SNHLY, CDR2 FYNNEI. The CDR3 protein is CASSDLLGELFF. The CDR3 DNA is TGTGCCAGCAGTGACCTCTTGGGGGAGCTGTTTTTT.

The V gene is TRBV18, the J gene TRBJ1-1; D not certain. Germline CDR1 KGHSH, CDR2 LQKENI. V was cut by 4 bases and J by 0 bases, with 9 bases left in between. The CDR3 is 14 amino acids. DNA for the CDR3: TGTGCCAGCTCACTTGGAGTCATGAACACTGAAGCTTTCTTT. Translating it yields CASSLGVMNTEAFF.

The genes are TRBV2 and TRBJ1-2; TRBD1 might be the D (5 bases). V was trimmed by 8 bases and J by 2 bases, leaving 12 bases between them. The germline CDR1 and CDR2 sequences are SNHLY and FYNNEI. This CDR3 comprises 13 residues. This chain's CDR3 is CASAGSMNYGYTF. The DNA of the CDR3 is TGTGCCAGCGCAGGGTCGATGAACTATGGCTACACCTTC.

The V call is TRBV2, the J call TRBJ1-5; D is perhaps TRBD1 (5 bases). The CDR3 has 14 residues. The ends were cut back, 2 bases at V and 5 bases at J, with 10 bases in the middle. The germline CDR1 and CDR2 sequences are SNHLY and FYNNEI. The CDR3 DNA is TGTGCCAGCAGTGAAAGGGGAAGGTATCAGCCCCAGCATTTT. Amino acids: CASSERGRYQPQHF.

The chain has TRBV6-5 and TRBJ2-7; possibly TRBD1 for D (6 bases). V was cut by 6 bases and J by 6 bases, with 18 bases left in between. The CDR3 loop spans 14 amino acids. Per the germline V gene, CDR1 is MNHEY and CDR2 is SVGAGI. The CDR3 loop is CASRNPRDKVEQYF. The CDR3 nucleotides are TGTGCCAGCAGGAACCCCCGGGACAAGGTCGAGCAGTACTTC.